Listed below are T cell receptor beta chains from one sample, sequenced in a study of human T cells and chemical hapten exposure. TCRdb independently ran MiXCR on the RACE reads; one entry per CDR3 protein. The table shows roughly 92,000 distinct CDR3 sequences, with more than 9.5% occurring only once. Material: whole blood, obtained in connection with sensitization to the hapten diphenylcyclopropenone (DPC). The receptors were sampled from a woman aged 40 to 49 with alopecia areata. Some clones in this sample may be carry-over from other donors' samples. Each CDR3 is given with its conserved first and last residue. A D gene is named only where the DNA matches it firmly. Clone size appears in some rows only: once, few, many, or a class for an expanded clone.

V gene	J gene	D gene	clone size	CDR3 protein	CDR3 DNA
TRBV7-6	TRBJ2-3	TRBD2	many	CASSLAGNTDTQYF	TGTGCCAGCAGCCTAGCGGGAAACACAGATACGCAGTATTTT
TRBV20-1	TRBJ2-5	-	many	CSARGDRSDQYF	TGCAGTGCTAGGGGGGACCGCAGTGACCAGTACTTC
TRBV23-1	TRBJ2-7	-	-	CASNPRDPDREHYF	TGCGCCAGCAACCCCCGGGACCCAGATCGGGAGCACTACTTC
TRBV29-1	TRBJ2-7	TRBD2	many	CSVSPLAGAFYEQYF	TGCAGCGTTTCGCCTCTAGCGGGAGCATTCTACGAGCAGTACTTC
TRBV7-2	TRBJ2-7	-	-	CASSFRPNEQYF	TGTGCCAGCAGCTTCCGCCCTAACGAGCAGTACTTC
TRBV29-1	TRBJ1-1	TRBD1	few	CSVVGTPGGFF	TGCAGCGTCGTAGGGACCCCAGGGGGTTTCTTT
TRBV28	TRBJ1-2	-	few	CASSSAWGGYTF	TGTGCCAGCAGTTCTGCTTGGGGTGGCTACACCTTC
TRBV6-5	TRBJ1-2	-	few	CAIRTHNYGYTF	TGTGCCATCCGGACACACAACTATGGCTACACCTTC
TRBV12-3/TRBV12-4	TRBJ1-4	TRBD1	many	CASSSGQGAGEKLFF	TGTGCCAGCAGTTCGGGACAGGGCGCGGGTGAAAAACTGTTTTTT
TRBV7-6	TRBJ2-7	-	many	CASSFIGDEQYF	TGTGCCAGCAGCTTTATCGGGGACGAGCAGTACTTC
TRBV7-3	TRBJ2-2	TRBD1	many	CASSFRQGNTGELFF	TGTGCCAGCAGCTTCCGACAGGGGAACACCGGGGAGCTGTTTTTT
TRBV30	TRBJ1-5	TRBD1	many	CAWSLGQGFGQPQHF	TGTGCCTGGAGTTTGGGACAGGGGTTCGGTCAGCCCCAGCATTTT
TRBV5-4	TRBJ2-7	-	few	CASSRRDLSSYEQYF	TGTGCCAGCAGCCGCCGGGACTTGAGCTCCTACGAGCAGTACTTC
TRBV19	TRBJ2-7	-	few	CASSISLTDYEQYF	TGTGCCAGTAGTATATCACTGACAGACTACGAGCAGTACTTC
TRBV7-2	TRBJ2-4	TRBD2	many	CASSLVAGKAKNIQYF	TGTGCCAGCAGCTTGGTAGCGGGGAAGGCCAAAAACATTCAGTACTTC
TRBV29-1	TRBJ2-1	TRBD2	once	CSVATSGSGNEQFF	TGCAGCGTTGCGACTAGCGGGAGCGGGAATGAGCAGTTCTTC
TRBV7-2	TRBJ1-1	-	-	CASSLGGATTEAFF	TGTGCCAGCAGCTTAGGGGGGGCGACAACTGAAGCTTTCTTT